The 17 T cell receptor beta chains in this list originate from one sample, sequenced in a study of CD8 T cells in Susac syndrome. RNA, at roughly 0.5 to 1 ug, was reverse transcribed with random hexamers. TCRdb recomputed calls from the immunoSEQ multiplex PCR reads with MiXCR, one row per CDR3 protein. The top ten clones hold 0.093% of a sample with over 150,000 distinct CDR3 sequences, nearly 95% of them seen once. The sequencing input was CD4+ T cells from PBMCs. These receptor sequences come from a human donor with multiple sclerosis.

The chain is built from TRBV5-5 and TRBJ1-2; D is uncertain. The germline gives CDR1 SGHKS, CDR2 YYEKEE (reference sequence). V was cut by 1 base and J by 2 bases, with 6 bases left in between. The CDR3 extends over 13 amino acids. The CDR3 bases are TGTGCCAGCAGCTTGAAGACCAACTATGGCTACACCTTC. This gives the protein CASSLKTNYGYTF. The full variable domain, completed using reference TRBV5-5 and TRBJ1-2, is DAGVTQSPTHLIKTRGQQVTLRCSPISGHKSVSWYQQVLGQGPQFIFQYYEKEERGRGNFPDRFSARQFPNYSSELNVNALLLGDSALYLCASSLKTNYGYTFGSGTRLTVV.

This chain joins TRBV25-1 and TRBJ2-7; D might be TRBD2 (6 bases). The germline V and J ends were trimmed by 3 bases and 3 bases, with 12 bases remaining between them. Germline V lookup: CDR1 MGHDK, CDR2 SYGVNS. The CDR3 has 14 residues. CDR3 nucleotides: TGTGCCAGCAGTGATTTGCAGGGACTCTACGAGCAGTACTTC. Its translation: CASSDLQGLYEQYF.

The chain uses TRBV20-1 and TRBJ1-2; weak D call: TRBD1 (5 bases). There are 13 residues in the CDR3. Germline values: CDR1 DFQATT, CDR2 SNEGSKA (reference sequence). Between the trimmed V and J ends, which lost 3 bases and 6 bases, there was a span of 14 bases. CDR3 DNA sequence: TGCAGTGCTAGCGGCGGGGCAGGCAATGGCTACACCTTC. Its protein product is CSASGGAGNGYTF.

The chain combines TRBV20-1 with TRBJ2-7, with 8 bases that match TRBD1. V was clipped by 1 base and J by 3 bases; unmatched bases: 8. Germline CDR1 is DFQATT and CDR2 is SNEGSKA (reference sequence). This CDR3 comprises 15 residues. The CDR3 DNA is TGCAGTGCTAGAGCTGGACAGGGATCCTACTACGAGCAGTACTTC. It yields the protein CSARAGQGSYYEQYF.

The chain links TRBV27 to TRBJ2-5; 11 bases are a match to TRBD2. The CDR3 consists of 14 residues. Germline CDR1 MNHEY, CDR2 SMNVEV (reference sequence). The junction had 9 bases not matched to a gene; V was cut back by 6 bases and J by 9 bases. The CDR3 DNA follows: TGTGCCAGCAGGATAGCGGGAGGGGTCGGGGCCCAGTACTTC. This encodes CASRIAGGVGAQYF.

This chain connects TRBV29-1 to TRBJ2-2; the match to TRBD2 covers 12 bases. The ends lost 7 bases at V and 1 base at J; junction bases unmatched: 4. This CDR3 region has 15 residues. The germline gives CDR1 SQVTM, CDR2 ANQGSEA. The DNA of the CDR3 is TGCAGCGCCCGGACTAGCGGGGAGAACACCGGGGAGCTGTTTTTT. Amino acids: CSARTSGENTGELFF.

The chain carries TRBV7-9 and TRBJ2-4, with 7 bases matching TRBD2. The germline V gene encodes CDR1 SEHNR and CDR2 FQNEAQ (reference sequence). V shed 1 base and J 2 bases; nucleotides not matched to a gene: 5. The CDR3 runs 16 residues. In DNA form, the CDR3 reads TGTGCCAGCAGCTTAGGAGGGGAGGGAACCAAAAACATTCAGTACTTC. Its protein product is CASSLGGEGTKNIQYF.

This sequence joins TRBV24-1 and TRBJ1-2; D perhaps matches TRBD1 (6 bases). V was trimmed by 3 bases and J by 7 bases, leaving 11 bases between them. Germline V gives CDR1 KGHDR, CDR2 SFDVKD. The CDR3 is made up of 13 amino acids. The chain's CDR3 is CATSDHDRSGYTF. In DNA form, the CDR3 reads TGTGCCACCAGTGATCATGACAGGAGTGGCTACACCTTC.

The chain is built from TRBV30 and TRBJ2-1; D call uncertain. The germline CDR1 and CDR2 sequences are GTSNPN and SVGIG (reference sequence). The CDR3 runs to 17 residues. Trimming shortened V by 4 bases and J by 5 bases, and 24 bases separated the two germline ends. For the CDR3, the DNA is TGTGCCTGGACCCTCCCACGCCCGCTTAGGGCCGACAATGAGCAGTTCTTC. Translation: CAWTLPRPLRADNEQFF.

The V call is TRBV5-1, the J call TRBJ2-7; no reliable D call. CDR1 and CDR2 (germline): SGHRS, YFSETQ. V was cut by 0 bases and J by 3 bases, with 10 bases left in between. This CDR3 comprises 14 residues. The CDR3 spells CASSLEVGIYEQYF. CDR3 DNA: TGCGCCAGCAGCTTGGAGGTCGGCATCTACGAGCAGTACTTC.

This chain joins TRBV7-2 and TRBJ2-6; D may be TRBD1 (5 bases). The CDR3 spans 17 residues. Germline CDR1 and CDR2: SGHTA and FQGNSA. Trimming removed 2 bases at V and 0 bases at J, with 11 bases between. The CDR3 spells CASSLPGPNSGANVLTF. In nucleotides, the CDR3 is TGTGCCAGCAGCTTACCAGGGCCGAACTCTGGGGCCAACGTCCTGACTTTC.

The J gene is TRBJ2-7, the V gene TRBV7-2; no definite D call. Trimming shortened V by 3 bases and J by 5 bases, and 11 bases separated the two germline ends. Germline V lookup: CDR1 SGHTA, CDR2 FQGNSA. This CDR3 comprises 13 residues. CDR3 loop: CASSFSPVDEQYF. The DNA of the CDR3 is TGTGCCAGCAGCTTTTCCCCGGTCGACGAGCAGTACTTC.

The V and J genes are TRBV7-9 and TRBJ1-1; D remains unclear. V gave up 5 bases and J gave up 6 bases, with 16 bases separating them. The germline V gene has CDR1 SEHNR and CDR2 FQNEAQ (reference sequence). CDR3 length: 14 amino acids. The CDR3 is CASSPPGPPAEAFF. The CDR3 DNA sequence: TGTGCCAGCAGCCCCCCCGGGCCACCCGCTGAAGCTTTCTTT.

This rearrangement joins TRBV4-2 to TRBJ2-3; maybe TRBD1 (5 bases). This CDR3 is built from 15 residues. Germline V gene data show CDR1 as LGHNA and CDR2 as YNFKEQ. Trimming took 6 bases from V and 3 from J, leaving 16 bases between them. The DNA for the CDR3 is TGTGCCAGCAGGGGGCTAGTTTTAGAGACAGATACGCAGTATTTT. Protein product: CASRGLVLETDTQYF.

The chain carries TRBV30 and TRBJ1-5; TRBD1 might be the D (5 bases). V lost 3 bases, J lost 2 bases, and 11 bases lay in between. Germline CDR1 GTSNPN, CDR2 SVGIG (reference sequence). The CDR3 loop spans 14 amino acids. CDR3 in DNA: TGTGCCTGGAGGGGGCCGGCGGGCAATCAGCCCCAGCATTTT. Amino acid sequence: CAWRGPAGNQPQHF.

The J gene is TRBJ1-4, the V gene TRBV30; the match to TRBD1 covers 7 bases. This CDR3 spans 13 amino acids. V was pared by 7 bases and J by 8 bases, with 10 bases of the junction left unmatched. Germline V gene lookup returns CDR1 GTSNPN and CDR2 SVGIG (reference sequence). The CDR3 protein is CASTGEGGEKLFF. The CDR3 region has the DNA TGTGCCTCAACAGGGGAGGGTGGCGAAAAACTGTTTTTT.

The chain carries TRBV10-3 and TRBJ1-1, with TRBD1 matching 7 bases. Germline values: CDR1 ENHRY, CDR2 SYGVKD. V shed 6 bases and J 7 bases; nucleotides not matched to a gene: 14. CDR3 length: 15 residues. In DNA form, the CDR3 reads TGTGCCATCAGGCACCCGGGACAGACACAAGATGAAGCTTTCTTT. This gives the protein CAIRHPGQTQDEAFF.